The 8 T cell receptor beta chains in this list originate from one sample, sequenced in a study of control samples from healthy donors and cancer patients. TCRdb's table, derived via immunoSEQ multiplex PCR, lists solely in-frame clones and lacks some. The sample lists some 150,000 clones, 91% occurring once. The sample comprised blood. The receptors come from a man aged 18-30 years in good health.

This rearrangement joins TRBV7-6 to TRBJ2-7, with D unresolved. Germline V gene lookup returns CDR1 SGHVS and CDR2 FNYEAQ. The CDR3 runs 15 residues. Trimming removed 1 base from V and 2 bases from J, with 12 bases in between. The CDR3: CASSLDPWGTYEQYF. CDR3 coding DNA: TGTGCCAGCAGCTTAGACCCCTGGGGAACCTACGAGCAGTACTTC.

The chain carries TRBV7-3 and TRBJ2-3; D may match TRBD1 or TRBD2 (5 bases each). Germline V lookup: CDR1 SGHTA, CDR2 FQGTGA. This CDR3 spans 14 amino acids. Trimming left V 4 bases short and J 9 bases short, with 17 bases between. The CDR3 region has the DNA TGTGCCAGCAGCTCCCTACCTAGGGACGGCACGCAGTATTTT. It codes for CASSSLPRDGTQYF.

The chain recombines TRBV30 with TRBJ1-3, with D perhaps matching TRBD1 (5 bases). V lost 1 base, J lost 9 bases, and 19 bases lay in between. Germline V gene data show CDR1 as GTSNPN and CDR2 as SVGIG (reference sequence). The CDR3 length is 15 residues. The CDR3 here is CAWSETGTQASTIYF. Written as DNA, the CDR3 is TGTGCCTGGAGTGAGACCGGGACTCAAGCCTCCACCATATATTTT. The full variable domain, in which reference TRBV30 and TRBJ1-3 provide the parts outside the CDR3, is SQTIHQWPATLVQPVGSPLSLECTVEGTSNPNLYWYRQAAGRGLQLLFYSVGIGQISSEVPQNLSASRPQDRQFILSSKKLLLSDSGFYLCAWSETGTQASTIYFGEGSWLTVV.

This chain connects TRBV5-5 to TRBJ1-1; TRBD1 might be the D (6 bases). The germline V and J ends were trimmed by 3 bases and 1 base, with 13 bases remaining between them. Germline-derived CDR1 and CDR2 are SGHKS and YYEKEE (reference sequence). The CDR3 length is 15 residues. The CDR3 nucleotides are TGTGCCAGCAGCTCCATGAGGGGGTGGAACACTGAAGCTTTCTTT. It is translated as CASSSMRGWNTEAFF.

The CDR3 DNA follows: TGTGCCAGTAGTTCAAGGGGGCGCGGGGGCACAGATACGCAGTATTTT. It translates to CASSSRGRGGTDTQYF. V usage is TRBV19 and J usage is TRBJ2-3; D perhaps matches TRBD1 (7 bases). Germline CDR1 is LNHDA and CDR2 is SQIVND (reference sequence). The CDR3 contains 16 residues. V dropped 5 bases and J dropped 1 base, with 16 bases sitting between them. The full variable domain, rest sourced from reference TRBV19 and TRBJ2-3, is DGGITQSPKYLFRKEGQNVTLSCEQNLNHDAMYWYRQDPGQGLRLIYYSQIVNDFQKGDIAEGYSVSREKKESFPLTVTSAQKNPTAFYLCASSSRGRGGTDTQYFGPGTRLTVL.

The chain couples TRBV28 to TRBJ1-2; the D gene is possibly TRBD1 (6 bases). The CDR3 length is 16 residues. Trimming shortened V by 5 bases and J by 2 bases, and 18 bases separated the two germline ends. Per germline, CDR1 MDHEN and CDR2 SYDVKM. The CDR3 is CASSPPTPTGNYGYTF. The DNA for the CDR3 is TGTGCCAGCAGTCCTCCGACCCCTACAGGGAACTATGGCTACACCTTC.

The chain has TRBV9 and TRBJ2-2; D perhaps matches TRBD1 (5 bases). Germline CDR1 SGDLS, CDR2 YYNGEE. Trimming cost V 0 bases and J 2 bases, with 14 bases left between them. The CDR3 is made up of 17 amino acids. CDR3 sequence (DNA): TGTGCCAGCAGCGTAGGGTCGGGCAGGGAAAACACCGGGGAGCTGTTTTTT. Its translation: CASSVGSGRENTGELFF.

The chain links TRBV21-1 to TRBJ1-2; the table's TRBD1 call for D was not verified on the DNA. TRBV21-1 is marked as a pseudogene. CDR3 length equals 18 residues. CDR3: CASSKEWGRAVINYGYTF. Here the CDR3 DNA reads TGTGCCAGCAGCAAAGAATGGGGCAGGGCTGTTATTAACTATGGCTACACCTTC.